This entry concerns a single TCR beta chain. Its antigen remains unknown. The sample contains more than one DNA sequence encoding this CDR3. It was autoimmune disease history or systemic immunosuppression that excluded patients. These data belong to a study of OX40 agonist ivuxolimab in advanced cancers. Study-level points and caveats: Some patients who did not respond also had low normalized T-cell clonal expansion.

The CDR3 is made up of 16 amino acids. The germline V gene has CDR1 KGHSH and CDR2 LQKENI. Trimming left V 3 bases short and J 5 bases short, with 16 bases between. Libraries were prepared by immunoSEQ multiplex PCR; TCRdb keeps only in-frame clonotypes and omits some of them. The sample includes about 61,000 clones, roughly nine tenths seen only once; the top ten take about 1.2%. The rearrangement joins TRBV18 to TRBJ1-4, with TRBD1 as a possible D gene (5 bases). Sequences were derived from CD4+ or CD8+ T cells sorted from blood, sampled in a trial of the OX40 agonist ivuxolimab. The receptor was isolated from an adult with an advanced solid tumor such as melanoma, head and neck, liver or kidney cancer. The CDR3 is CASSPTGREGNEKLFF. Written as DNA, the CDR3 is TGTGCCAGCTCACCCACCGGCAGGGAAGGGAATGAAAAACTGTTTTTT.